The sequence of this T cell receptor (beta chain) was determined in a study of T cell repertoires in cytomegalovirus infection. Study details: Based on public TCR beta signatures, there were indications of CMV infection and of a matching HLA type.

TCRdb passed the reads through MiXCR, listing each CDR3 protein once. The top ten hold around 15% of the sample, which has 350,000 to 500,000 distinct CDR3 sequences, approximately 31% seen once. In regard to this clonotype: Its antigen remains unknown.

Study-level points and caveats: Cumulative frequency (of public TCR beta family members) identified carriers of CMV plus the relevant HLA. HLA-C-restricted CMV-specific TCR beta clonotypes were dominant in the ex vivo response.

Sequenced material: PBMCs. This receptor was identified in a human donor in good health (CMV status not recorded). Some clones in this sample may be carry-over from other donors' samples.

CDR3 loop: CASSLSGTGNTEAFF. The CDR3, as DNA: TGTGCCAGCAGTTTATCCGGGACAGGGAACACTGAAGCTTTCTTT. The chain uses TRBV28 and TRBJ1-1; 8 bases agree with TRBD1. From germline, CDR1 is MDHEN and CDR2 SYDVKM. The ends lost 1 base at V and 1 base at J; junction bases unmatched: 2. The CDR3 has 15 amino acids.